These T cell receptor beta chains were read from a single sample in a study of T cell responses to AZD1222 COVID-19 vaccine. Repertoires were generated with immunoSEQ multiplex PCR, while TCRdb's copy carries only in-frame clones and drops some. The sample records over 130,000 clones, approximately 94% being singletons. Source: peripheral blood, taken on day 0 of AZD1222 vaccination. The receptors originated from an adult in good health. Both conserved end residues are part of each CDR3. A D gene is named only where the DNA matches it firmly. Size tells how often a clone was seen (once, few, many) or the class of an expanded clone, and some rows leave it out.

v_gene	d_gene	abundance	j_gene	CDR3nt	CDR3aa
TRBV5-1	NA	NA	TRBJ1-6	TGCGCCAGCAGCTTACGGGGGGAAGGTTCACCCCTCCACTTT	CASSLRGEGSPLHF
TRBV20-1	NA	once	TRBJ2-3	TGCAGTGCTAGTTACGGACGCAGCACAGATACGCAGTATTTT	CSASYGRSTDTQYF
TRBV5-1	NA	NA	TRBJ1-2	TGCGCCAGCAGCTTGACTGGGACAACAGACTATGGCTACACCTTC	CASSLTGTTDYGYTF
TRBV19	NA	NA	TRBJ2-2	TGTGCCAGTACCCCAGGGGGGGCGAACACCGGGGAGCTGTTTTTT	CASTPGGANTGELFF
TRBV29-1	TRBD2	NA	TRBJ2-1	TGCAGCGTCCACTCTAGCGGTCGTTCCTACAATGAGCAGTTCTTC	CSVHSSGRSYNEQFF
TRBV12-3/TRBV12-4	NA	NA	TRBJ1-1	TGTGCCAGCAGTTCCGCGGTGAACACTGAAGCTTTCTTT	CASSSAVNTEAFF
TRBV23-1	TRBD1	NA	TRBJ1-5	TGCGCCAGCAGCCCTAATGGAAGGACAGGGGCAAAGAAAGGGAGCAATCAGCCCCAGCATTTT	CASSPNGRTGAKKGSNQPQHF
TRBV7-9	NA	NA	TRBJ1-4	TGTGCCAGCAGCTTAGCCGGTGGCGGTGAAAAACTGTTTTTT	CASSLAGGGEKLFF
TRBV19	NA	NA	TRBJ2-3	TGTGCCAGTAAGGCGGGGCCTAGCACAGATACGCAGTATTTT	CASKAGPSTDTQYF
TRBV19	NA	NA	TRBJ1-2	TGTGCCAGTAGTGCGACAGGTTTTAATGGCTACACCTTC	CASSATGFNGYTF
TRBV5-1	TRBD1	NA	TRBJ1-2	TGCGCCAGCAGCGGCGGGACAGGGGACGGCTACACCTTC	CASSGGTGDGYTF
TRBV12-3/TRBV12-4	TRBD2	NA	TRBJ2-7	TGTGCCAGCAGCCCCCCGGGAGGGAGCGAGCAGTACTTC	CASSPPGGSEQYF
TRBV11-2	NA	NA	TRBJ2-1	TGTGCCAGCAGCTCTCTTGGCGCGGAAGGTTTCAGGTTCTTC	CASSSLGAEGFRFF
TRBV3-1/TRBV3-2	TRBD2	NA	TRBJ2-7	TGTGCCAGCAGCCAAGAGTCTAGCGGGAGGTCCCACTACGAGCAGTACTTC	CASSQESSGRSHYEQYF
TRBV12-3/TRBV12-4	NA	NA	TRBJ2-7	TGTGCCAGCAGCGGTCTGGCCCTAAGGGAGCAGTACTTC	CASSGLALREQYF
TRBV4-3	NA	NA	TRBJ2-7	TGCGCCAGCAGCCAAGATGGTACAGGCCGGTACGAGCAGTACTTC	CASSQDGTGRYEQYF
TRBV2	NA	NA	TRBJ1-2	TGTGCCAGCGTCAGCGATAACTATGGCTACACCTTC	CASVSDNYGYTF
TRBV4-1	NA	NA	TRBJ1-4	TGCGCCAGCAGCCAAGATCATTCTGGCCAGACAACTAATGAAAAACTGTTTTTT	CASSQDHSGQTTNEKLFF
TRBV5-1	TRBD1	NA	TRBJ2-7	TGCGCCAGCAGCGGCGGTCCCGGACAGGTTCCCTACGAGCAGTACTTC	CASSGGPGQVPYEQYF
TRBV30	TRBD1	NA	TRBJ1-2	TGTGCCTGGAGTGTAAAGGACAGGGACGGCTACACCTTC	CAWSVKDRDGYTF
TRBV19	NA	NA	TRBJ1-5	TGTGCCAGTAGTATTGGGGGCAGTCAGCCCCAGCATTTT	CASSIGGSQPQHF
TRBV9	NA	NA	TRBJ2-1	TGTGCCAGCAGCGTAGGGAACAATGAGCAGTTCTTC	CASSVGNNEQFF
TRBV20-1	NA	NA	TRBJ2-7	TGCAGTGCTAGATCAAGTCCCGAGCAGTACTTC	CSARSSPEQYF
TRBV4-2	TRBD1	few	TRBJ2-7	TGTGCCAGCAGCCGCCCGGGACAGGGGACCTACGAGCAGTACTTC	CASSRPGQGTYEQYF
TRBV2	NA	NA	TRBJ1-6	TGTGCCAGCAGTGAACAAACAAATTCACCCCTCCACTTT	CASSEQTNSPLHF
TRBV12-3/TRBV12-4	NA	NA	TRBJ2-7	TGTGCCAGCAGCTTGACGGCCTACGAGCAGTACTTC	CASSLTAYEQYF
TRBV2	NA	NA	TRBJ2-1	TGTGCCAGCAGTGAGGGACATGGTACCAATGAGCAGTTCTTC	CASSEGHGTNEQFF